The next 2 T cell receptor beta chains were all read from a single sample in a study of blood T cell repertoires in COVID-19. Repertoires were generated with immunoSEQ multiplex PCR, while TCRdb's copy carries only in-frame clones and drops some. Seen here are some 160,000 clones, approximately 86% observed once, and the top ten hold about 2.6%. Input material: peripheral blood. Receptors were obtained from an elderly woman with COVID-19, enrolled during active disease.

The chain has TRBV6-2 or TRBV6-3 and TRBJ2-1, with D possibly TRBD2 on 5 matching bases. The germline CDR1 and CDR2 sequences are MNHEY and SVGEGT. The V and J ends lost 3 bases and 2 bases respectively, with 11 bases between them. This CDR3 spans 15 amino acids. This CDR3 is CASSYTSGTYNEQFF. CDR3 in DNA: TGTGCCAGCAGTTATACTTCCGGGACCTACAATGAGCAGTTCTTC.

V usage is TRBV6-2 or TRBV6-3 and J usage is TRBJ1-5; 9 bases are a match to TRBD1. This CDR3 has 19 residues. The germline V gene encodes CDR1 MNHEY and CDR2 SVGEGT. V was clipped by 5 bases and J by 0 bases; unmatched bases: 14. CDR3 residues: CASSPMPDRGAFSNQPQHF. The CDR3 DNA reads TGTGCCAGCAGTCCCATGCCGGACAGGGGTGCCTTTAGCAATCAGCCCCAGCATTTT.